The T cell receptor beta chain under discussion was sequenced for a study of T cells after yellow fever vaccination. In the study overall: When fractions had low cell numbers, they were prepared with SMART-Seq v4 Ultra Low Input. Whole-study findings and limits: Abundant clonotypes from the bulk population could contaminate FACS-sorted repertoires. Reappearance after the booster was observed for most primary-vaccination clones (about 95% CD4, roughly 88% CD8).

The CDR3 is 14 amino acids. Per the germline V gene, CDR1 is SEHNR and CDR2 is FQNEAQ (reference sequence). V lost 5 bases and J lost 5, with 14 bases in between. Template switching by 5'RACE produced TCR cDNA, adding a universal primer site and UMIs. TCRdb processed the 5' RACE reads anew with MiXCR; each CDR3 protein has one entry. The profile covers 600,000 to 750,000 distinct CDR3 sequences, with 9% to 15% appearing a single time and just under 15% taken by the ten largest. This clonotype was seen a handful of times. Antigen unknown. The chain links TRBV7-9 to TRBJ2-3; D is ambiguous. This receptor was obtained from a man younger than 45 who received the YFV17D yellow fever vaccine. The material was PBMCs, obtained on the day of the yellow fever booster vaccination. This CDR3 reads CASSENPFGDTQYF. Here the CDR3 DNA reads TGTGCCAGCAGCGAAAACCCGTTCGGAGATACGCAGTATTTT.